Listed here are 15 T cell receptor beta chains from one sample, sequenced in a study of T cells in women clearing cervical HPV infection (dated by TCRdb to 2016 to 2019). The method was the immunoSEQ multiplex PCR assay. The source is immuneACCESS, and TCRdb retained only in-frame sequences with V and J called. Part of the clones is not carried over; for the studies checked, unresolved V genes explain less than half of this, and the remainder is unexplained. Per the sample table, the count is roughly 31,000 clones. The ten biggest clones cover 6.5% to 8% of the sample. Sequenced: blood buffy coat. All receptors derive from a woman between 18 and 69 years old with a cervical HPV16 infection that either progressed to CIN3+ or cleared (not recorded which).

To note about this clone: The read gets to within 3 residues of the CDR3 end, and the germline J gene fills in the rest. The chain is built from TRBV20-1 and TRBJ2-1, with 12 bases matching TRBD2. The germline CDR1 and CDR2 sequences are DFQATT and SNEGSKA (reference sequence). With V trimmed by 5 bases and J by 9 bases, 17 bases remained unmatched. CDR3 length equals 17 residues. This CDR3 is CSAASGGTSGRWGEQFF. Partial CDR3 DNA: TGCAGTGCTGCCTCTGGGGGAACTAGCGGGAGGTGGGGTGAG.

A note on this clone: The read ends 3 residues shy of where the CDR3 ends; the end is completed using the germline J gene. The rearrangement links TRBV6-4 to TRBJ2-3, with TRBD2 matching over 7 bases. The germline V gene has CDR1 MRHNA and CDR2 SNTAGT. J gave up 3 bases and V 3 bases, and 6 bases lay outside the gene matches. The CDR3 sequence is 15 residues long. The part of the CDR3 DNA that was read is TGTGCCAGCAGTGATAAGGCGGGGGAGACAGATACG. It specifies CASSDKAGETDT. The CDR3 in its entirety is CASSDKAGETDTQYF.

For this clone: The read gets to within 3 residues of the CDR3 end, and the germline J gene fills in the rest. The rearrangement links TRBV19 to TRBJ2-4, with D unclear. The germline V gene encodes CDR1 LNHDA and CDR2 SQIVND (reference sequence). The CDR3 is 14 residues long. CDR3 bases read: TGTGCCAGTAGTATAGATACCGGTAACTATGGT. This translates into CASSIDTGNYG. The whole CDR3 protein is CASSIDTGNYGQYF.

As for this clone: The read finishes 3 residues shy of the CDR3 end, and the germline J gene is used to complete it. The chain joins TRBV20-1 to TRBJ1-2; D possibly corresponds to TRBD1 (6 bases). With 5 bases removed from V and 3 bases from J, the gap between germline ends came to 16 bases. Germline CDR1 reads DFQATT; CDR2 reads SNEGSKA (reference sequence). The CDR3 runs 14 residues. The CDR3 protein is CSAGSGGQDYGYTF. The covered CDR3 bases are TGCAGTGCTGGCTCGGGGGGGCAAGACTATGGC.

On this clone: The read terminates 3 residues ahead of where the CDR3 ends, so the germline J gene completes it. This sequence joins TRBV5-1 and TRBJ1-4; tentatively, D is TRBD1 (6 bases). CDR1 is SGHRS and CDR2 is YFSETQ in the germline V gene. This CDR3 is 15 amino acids long. The germline V and J ends were trimmed by 5 bases and 0 bases, with 11 bases remaining between them. CDR3 loop: CASRGDRTTNEKLFF. Incomplete CDR3 DNA: TGCGCCAGCAGGGGAGACAGGACAACTAATGAAAAA.

About this clone: The CDR3 is cut off 3 residues early in the read; its end comes from the germline J gene. This sequence joins TRBV6-2 or TRBV6-3 and TRBJ2-7, with 8 nucleotides matching TRBD1. CDR3 length: 14 amino acids. From germline, CDR1 is MNHEY and CDR2 SVGEGT. V trimming: 6 bases; J trimming: 2 bases; junction bases outside the gene matches: 6. The CDR3 bases that were read are TGTGCCAGCAGGAACGGACAGGGCACCTACGAG. Residues: CASRNGQGTYE. In full, the CDR3 reads CASRNGQGTYEQYF.

Turning to this clone: The sequence runs out 3 residues before the end of the CDR3; the remainder is reconstructed from the germline J gene. This sequence joins TRBV7-9 and TRBJ1-1; D is ambiguous. This CDR3 has 15 amino acids. The germline CDR1 and CDR2 sequences are SEHNR and FQNEAQ (reference sequence). The V end lost 1 base, the J end lost 0 bases, and 9 bases lay between the germline ends. Partial CDR3 DNA: TGTGCCAGCAGCTTAGGAGCCACAGTGAACACTGAA. Protein sequence: CASSLGATVNTE. The whole CDR3 region reads CASSLGATVNTEAFF.

Remarks on this clone: The read gets to within 3 residues of the CDR3 end, and the germline J gene fills in the rest. The rearrangement joins TRBV19 to TRBJ2-5; D is unresolved. Trimming removed 3 bases from V and 2 bases from J, with 7 bases in between. This CDR3 is 13 amino acids long. CDR1 and CDR2 (germline): LNHDA, SQIVND (reference sequence). CDR3 DNA (partial): TGTGCCAGTAGTATTACCAGACAAGAGACC. Protein sequence: CASSITRQET. The whole CDR3 region reads CASSITRQETQYF.

CDR3 bases read: TGTGCCAGCAGTGGCCTGCGGCTCTATGGC. Encoded protein: CASSGLRLYG. The entire CDR3 is CASSGLRLYGYTF. The gene calls are TRBV2 and TRBJ1-2; D not resolved. The read comes to an end 3 residues before the CDR3 does, leaving the germline J gene to fill in the end. This CDR3 comprises 13 residues. Trimming removed 4 bases at V and 4 bases at J, with 10 bases between. Per germline, CDR1 SNHLY and CDR2 FYNNEI. Full variable domain (missing parts from reference TRBV2 and TRBJ1-2): EPEVTQTPSHQVTQMGQEVILRCVPISNHLYFYWYRQILGQKVEFLVSFYNNEISEKSEIFDDQFSVERPDGSNFTLKIRSTKLEDSAMYFCASSGLRLYGYTFGSGTRLTVV.

The DNA read from the CDR3 is TGTGCCAGCAGGAGATTACCCGCAGGCACAGATACG. It translates to CASRRLPAGTDT. The whole CDR3 is CASRRLPAGTDTQYF. V gene TRBV11-2 combines with J gene TRBJ2-3; no reliable D call. The CDR3 end falls 3 residues outside the read, so it is completed with the germline J gene. Germline V lookup: CDR1 SGHAT, CDR2 FQNNGV. Trimming stripped 6 bases from V and 1 base from J, with 14 bases between. The CDR3 is made up of 15 amino acids.

About this clone: The read gets to within 3 residues of the CDR3 end, and the germline J gene fills in the rest. V is TRBV2 and J is TRBJ2-7; D perhaps matches TRBD1 (6 bases). The germline CDR1 and CDR2 sequences are SNHLY and FYNNEI. V was cut by 4 bases and J by 5 bases, with 12 bases left in between. This CDR3 comprises 13 residues. The CDR3 sequence is CASSVSGVNEQYF. The DNA read from the CDR3 is TGTGCCAGCAGTGTTTCAGGGGTTAACGAG. Together with reference TRBV2 and TRBJ2-7, the CDR3 gives the full variable domain: EPEVTQTPSHQVTQMGQEVILRCVPISNHLYFYWYRQILGQKVEFLVSFYNNEISEKSEIFDDQFSVERPDGSNFTLKIRSTKLEDSAMYFCASSVSGVNEQYFGPGTRLTVT.

In the case of this clone: With the read ending 3 residues before the CDR3 end, the germline J gene is used to fill in that end. V usage is TRBV5-4 and J usage is TRBJ1-2; D remains unclear. Per germline, CDR1 SGHNT and CDR2 YYREEE (reference sequence). CDR3 length: 14 amino acids. V lost 1 base and J 4 bases, leaving 11 bases between the germline ends. CDR3 DNA (partial): TGTGCCAGCAGCTTGTCAGGAAACAGCTATGGC. Translation gives CASSLSGNSYG. The full-length CDR3 reads as CASSLSGNSYGYTF.

As concerns this clone: The observed sequence ends 3 residues before the CDR3 terminus, with the missing tail filled in from the germline J gene. The chain carries TRBV6-1 and TRBJ1-6, with D unresolved. CDR3 length: 15 amino acids. CDR1 and CDR2 (germline): MNHNS, SASEGT. V was shortened by 4 bases and J by 11 bases, with 18 bases between the two germline ends. CDR3 bases read: TGTGCCAGCAGTGCATCAGGACTTTTTGGGGCACCC. Residues: CASSASGLFGAP. The entire CDR3 sequence reads CASSASGLFGAPLHF.

On this clone: The CDR3 end is not reached by the read, which stops 3 residues before it; the germline J gene fills it in. The chain has TRBV11-1 and TRBJ2-1; 9 bases align to TRBD2. This CDR3 is 14 amino acids long. V gave up 1 base and J gave up 9 bases; unmatched junction bases: 4. From germline, CDR1 is SGHAT and CDR2 FQDESV (reference sequence). The CDR3 sequence is CASSLEGTSSEQFF. CDR3 bases read: TGTGCCAGCAGCTTAGAAGGGACTAGCAGTGAG.

In regard to this clone: Read data end 3 residues before the CDR3 end; the end is taken from the germline J gene. The chain combines TRBV19 with TRBJ2-3; TRBD1 is a possible D gene (7 bases). The germline gives CDR1 LNHDA, CDR2 SQIVND (reference sequence). The CDR3 totals 18 residues. CDR3 DNA, as far as it was read: TGTGCCAGTAGTATAAGGCCAGGGGGGCGAGCCCTCAGAGAGACG. Its protein is CASSIRPGGRALRET. The entire CDR3 sequence reads CASSIRPGGRALRETQYF. Drawing the rest from reference TRBV19 and TRBJ2-3, the complete variable domain is DGGITQSPKYLFRKEGQNVTLSCEQNLNHDAMYWYRQDPGQGLRLIYYSQIVNDFQKGDIAEGYSVSREKKESFPLTVTSAQKNPTAFYLCASSIRPGGRALRETQYFGPGTRLTVL.